This paragraph covers one TCR beta chain sequence. Individual cDNA molecules each received unique molecular identifiers attached to them. TCRdb called the 5' RACE reads again in MiXCR, with one record for every CDR3 protein. The sample holds some 56,000 distinct CDR3 sequences; roughly a tenth are singletons and the top ten take 6.5%. The CDR3 is 15 amino acids. CDR1 DFQATT and CDR2 SNEGSKA come from the germline V gene (reference sequence). The ends were cut back, 0 bases at V and 0 bases at J, with 8 bases in the middle. This entry comes from a study of early T cells in non-severe SARS-CoV-2 infection.

This chain joins TRBV20-1 and TRBJ1-4; D is unclear. The TCR sequence derives from an adult who was a healthcare worker with PCR-confirmed SARS-CoV-2 infection or an uninfected control (not recorded which). Sequencing input: whole blood. The CDR3 loop reads CSARDLTATNEKLFF. The CDR3 nucleotides read TGCAGTGCTAGAGATCTGACGGCAACTAATGAAAAACTGTTTTTT.